This TCR beta chain was profiled in a study of blood T cell repertoires in COVID-19 (TCRdb year 2020). Background for the entire study: Samples from collaborators originated in the United States, Italy and Spain and spanned both the acute and convalescent phases of COVID-19. The prospective study material was composed of cDNA or gDNA derived from T cells, B-cell-depleted T cells, or PBMCs. The dataset comprised deeply sampled blood TCRbeta repertoires from subjects exposed to, actively infected with, or recovered from COVID-19. The repertoires were made available in a free public database intended to serve as a resource for research on the immune response to SARS-CoV-2. Samples were obtained from the ongoing ImmuneRACE study (first 160 participants) and from 1,254 subjects provided by 6 global collaborators. The sample metadata nearly always contained a de-identified subject ID, COVID-19 status, age in years and sex. Where HLA class I and class II types were available, the types were taken from metadata supplied by the sample provider, not from assay-based typing. Summary of the overall study and its limitations: The quantity of clinical and demographic metadata differed by source and by participant and was supplied without curation.

TCRbeta CDR3 regions were amplified from genomic DNA by means of the immunoSEQ Assay, a bias-controlled multiplex PCR. Regarding the original processing steps: The number of nucleated cells in each sample was estimated from the amplification of reference gene primers within the assay. Sequence reads were collapsed and filtered to measure the absolute abundance of every unique TCRbeta CDR3 rearrangement. For each sample, productive Simpson clonality was calculated as the square root of Simpson's diversity index across productive rearrangements. TCRdb's version of the immuneACCESS table is confined to in-frame rearrangements and falls short of the full clone set. An unresolved V gene accounts for under half of the shortfall where checked; the remainder is of unknown origin. The V and J calls and clone size come from that table; D and trimming were worked out from the DNA. This sample has some 240,000 clones in its table, and 70% to 90% of those were observed once. 9.5% to 15% of the sample goes to the ten largest clones.

Whole blood was collected in K2EDTA tubes by collaborating institutions according to the institutions' own protocols. For TCRbeta analysis, collaborators shipped samples in one of three forms: frozen whole blood, isolated PBMCs, or DNA extracted from either of those sample types. Turning to this clone: It has no known antigen specificity. Qualities for individual bases were not recorded, and no much larger clone is one base off.

The receptor comes from a human donor in a cohort sampled during active COVID-19. The sample comprised peripheral blood.

Here the CDR3 is given as CAISDQGLASYEQYF. The nucleotides read TGTGCCATCAGTGACCAAGGACTAGCGTCCTACGAGCAGTACTTC. This receptor chain uses TRBV10-3 and TRBJ2-7, with 9 bases matching TRBD2. Compared with germline, V lacks 3 bases and J lacks 1 base; bases without a gene match: 4. The CDR3 numbers 15 residues from cysteine through phenylalanine. Kept here is only the CDR3 DNA, which spans 45 bases and is read in frame from base 1. CDR1 and CDR2 (ENHRY, SYGVKD) derive from the germline V gene.